This TCR beta chain was observed in a study of regulatory T cells in long-lasting Graves disease. Study-level findings and limits: Among the persistent patients, 2,500 to 3,500 public clonotypes were shared, more than the approximately 970 shared among new patients.

Time point denoted: newly diagnosed GD, antithyroid drugs for less than 3 months. Making the TCR library involved RNA that had been extracted from PBMCs. The guidelines of the American Thyroid Association were the basis for diagnosing Graves' disease. Arm-PCR of CDR3 regions and iRepertoire HTBI primers were the basis on which TCR beta libraries were built. TCRdb redid the calling of the multiplex PCR reads with MiXCR, one entry per CDR3 protein. The sample shows 400,000 to 450,000 distinct CDR3 sequences, about 15% of them seen only once. V lost 6 bases and J 4 bases, leaving 10 bases between the germline ends. This CDR3 spans 13 amino acids. Germline V gene lookup returns CDR1 MDHEN and CDR2 SYDVKM. On this clonotype: The antigen remains unidentified.

This same sample was also part of a study on T cells in Graves' hyperthyroidism and ophthalmopathy.

The TCR sequence derives from a woman aged 30 to 39 with Graves disease. This specimen was peripheral blood mononuclear cells (PBMCs), taken at new diagnosis, from a patient treated with antithyroid drugs. V and J are TRBV28 and TRBJ1-5, with D perhaps TRBD1 (5 bases). CDR3 nucleotides: TGTGCCAGCAGACGGGACGGGAATCAGCCCCAGCATTTT. Its protein is CASRRDGNQPQHF.